This TCR beta chain was identified during a study of identical twins. Many counts were recorded for this clonotype. What it binds is not known. One entry per CDR3 protein, called by TCRdb with MiXCR from the 5' RACE reads. The sample carries under 450,000 distinct CDR3 sequences, approximately 17% recorded once. The CDR3 covers 15 residues. In germline, CDR1 is ENHRY, CDR2 SYGVKD. Losses at the gene ends were 2 bases for V and 0 bases for J; bases not matched to a gene: 3. Overall study findings and caveats: Twins shared out-of-frame alpha sequences with excess low generation probability. Cord blood beta clonotypes that were abundant carried fewer insertions, and memory repertoires showed no such trend.

The chain links TRBV10-3 to TRBJ2-7; 8 bases fit TRBD2. The receptor was isolated from a man aged 45-65 years in good health. The sequencing input was naive T cells sorted from blood. The CDR3 coding sequence is TGTGCCATCAGTGAGGCTAGCGGGCCCTCCTACGAGCAGTACTTC. This translates into CAISEASGPSYEQYF.